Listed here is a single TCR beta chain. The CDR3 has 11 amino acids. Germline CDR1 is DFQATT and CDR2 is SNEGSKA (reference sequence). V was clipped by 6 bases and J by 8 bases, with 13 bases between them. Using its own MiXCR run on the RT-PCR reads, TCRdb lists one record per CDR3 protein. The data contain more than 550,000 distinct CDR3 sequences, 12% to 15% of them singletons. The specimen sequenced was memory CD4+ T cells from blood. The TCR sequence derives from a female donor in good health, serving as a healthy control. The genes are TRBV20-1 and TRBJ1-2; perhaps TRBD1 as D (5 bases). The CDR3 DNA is TGCAGTGCCCTCTCCTGGGACGGCTACACCTTC. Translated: CSALSWDGYTF.